This T cell receptor (beta chain) was captured by sequencing in a study of cytomegalovirus exposure and HLA in healthy donors. Study at large: A later analysis reported the roughly 130 validation repertoires used the same platform as the 666 first-cohort repertoires. General study results and limits: CMV antigen specificity of a few CMV-associated chains was confirmed in vitro. TCR clusters originating in the first cohort tended to co-occur in the approximately 130 validation repertoires, according to a later analysis. Per published reports, the classifier diagnosed cytomegalovirus status with high specificity and sensitivity.

To note about this clone: Its antigen is currently unknown.

Here immunoSEQ multiplex PCR was the method, and the copy in TCRdb shows in-frame clones only, minus some. The table includes more than 120,000 clones, around 90% detected once. The TCR comes from a man between 18 and 35 years old in good health and CMV-seropositive. Input material: PBMCs.

The CDR3 reads CASSLEVKGQGGYNEQFF. As DNA, the CDR3 is TGTGCCAGCAGTTTAGAGGTCAAGGGACAGGGGGGTTACAATGAGCAGTTCTTC. The chain is built from TRBV27 and TRBJ2-1, with TRBD1 identical over 11 bases. Germline V gene data show CDR1 as MNHEY and CDR2 as SMNVEV (reference sequence). The CDR3 contains 18 residues. With 2 bases clipped from V and 4 bases from J, the junction kept 10 bases outside the gene matches.